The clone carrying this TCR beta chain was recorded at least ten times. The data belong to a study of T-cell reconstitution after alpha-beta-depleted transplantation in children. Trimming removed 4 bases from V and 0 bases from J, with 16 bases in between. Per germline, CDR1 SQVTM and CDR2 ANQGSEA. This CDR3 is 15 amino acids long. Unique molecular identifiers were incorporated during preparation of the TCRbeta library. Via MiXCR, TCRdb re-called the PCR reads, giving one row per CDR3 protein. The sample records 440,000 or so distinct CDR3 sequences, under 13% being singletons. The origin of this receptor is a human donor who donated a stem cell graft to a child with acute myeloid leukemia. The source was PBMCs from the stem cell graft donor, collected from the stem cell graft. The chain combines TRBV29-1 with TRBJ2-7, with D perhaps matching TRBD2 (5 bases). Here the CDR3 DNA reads TGCAGCGTTGGACATGCCCGGGAAAGCTCCTACGAGCAGTACTTC. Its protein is CSVGHARESSYEQYF.